This T cell receptor beta chain was identified in a study of TIL therapy for anti-PD-1-resistant metastatic lung cancer. Sequencing used immunoSEQ v3. The repertoire was sequenced with immunoSEQ multiplex PCR; TCRdb's copy has only in-frame clones and lacks some. This table holds roughly 15,000 clones, roughly 83% found once. This CDR3 has 15 residues. Germline V gene data show CDR1 as MGHRA and CDR2 as YSYEKL. The V gene end was trimmed by 1 base and the J gene end by 3 bases; junction bases not matched to a gene: 4. Described time point: pre-treatment sample, taken before nivolumab and TIL therapy. The chain links TRBV4-1 to TRBJ2-5; 8 positions agree with TRBD1. This material consisted of blood, taken at baseline. This receptor was taken from a person between 25 and 79 years old with non-small cell lung cancer. The CDR3 DNA is TGCGCCAGCAGCCAAGCCAGGGGGCGCGAAGAGACCCAGTACTTC. Amino acid sequence: CASSQARGREETQYF.